The 18 T cell receptor beta chains below come from one sample, sequenced in a study of blood T cell repertoires in COVID-19. Generated by immunoSEQ multiplex PCR, the TCRdb table keeps only in-frame clones and is missing some. The sample shows 85,000 to 100,000 clones, around nine tenths of them seen only once. The sequenced sample consisted of peripheral blood. Receptors originate from a man aged 45 to 65 with COVID-19, enrolled during active disease.

The CDR3 sequence is CASSHRTETNQPQHF. CDR3 nucleotide sequence: TGCGCCAGCAGCCACCGGACAGAGACCAATCAGCCCCAGCATTTT. The rearrangement links TRBV4-1 to TRBJ1-5; possible D gene TRBD1, 6 bases. V gave up 3 bases and J gave up 3 bases, with 12 bases separating them. Germline CDR1 reads MGHRA; CDR2 reads YSYEKL. There are 15 residues in the CDR3.

This chain uses TRBV7-8 with TRBJ2-1; the match to TRBD1 covers 7 bases. Germline CDR1 is SGHVS and CDR2 is FQNEAQ. The J segment lost 7 bases and the V segment lost 5 bases, leaving 11 bases of the junction unmatched. This CDR3 has 15 residues. The CDR3, as DNA: TGTGCCAGCAGCCCGACAGGGACCACTACAAATGAGCAGTTCTTC. Protein sequence: CASSPTGTTTNEQFF.

V is TRBV7-3 and J is TRBJ1-2, with a tentative D call TRBD1 (5 bases). V shed 0 bases and J shed 7 bases, with 9 bases lying between them. This CDR3 region has 13 residues. Germline CDR1 reads SGHTA; CDR2 reads FQGTGA. CDR3 nucleotide sequence: TGTGCCAGCAGCTTAACAGGGGTTGCTGGCTACACCTTC. Protein product: CASSLTGVAGYTF.

The rearrangement uses TRBV5-1 and TRBJ2-2; possibly TRBD1 for D (5 bases). Germline-derived CDR1 and CDR2 are SGHRS and YFSETQ. This CDR3 is built from 15 residues. Trimming took 0 bases from V and 1 from J, leaving 7 bases between them. The CDR3 DNA reads TGCGCCAGCAGCTTGGCCGGACAGAACACCGGGGAGCTGTTTTTT. It codes for CASSLAGQNTGELFF.

The chain carries TRBV6-5 and TRBJ2-2, with D perhaps TRBD2 (5 bases). From germline, CDR1 is MNHEY and CDR2 SVGAGI. The CDR3 loop spans 14 amino acids. V was cut by 6 bases and J by 6 bases, with 14 bases left in between. The CDR3 nucleotides read TGTGCCAGCAGCGACCTGGGCGGGCCCGGGGAGCTGTTTTTT. Translated: CASSDLGGPGELFF.

The gene calls are TRBV11-2 and TRBJ2-2; tentative D call: TRBD1 (6 bases). Between the trimmed V and J ends, which lost 4 bases and 4 bases, there was a span of 16 bases. This CDR3 has 16 residues. Per the germline V gene, CDR1 is SGHAT and CDR2 is FQNNGV. CDR3: CASSSLFSGATGELFF. DNA for the CDR3: TGTGCCAGCAGCTCCTTATTCTCAGGGGCCACCGGGGAGCTGTTTTTT. Supplemented by reference TRBV11-2 and TRBJ2-2, the full variable domain reads EAGVAQSPRYKIIEKRQSVAFWCNPISGHATLYWYQQILGQGPKLLIQFQNNGVVDDSQLPKDRFSAERLKGVDSTLKIQPAKLEDSAVYLCASSSLFSGATGELFFGEGSRLTVL.

The J gene is TRBJ1-5, the V gene TRBV4-2, with a possible D match to TRBD1 (5 bases). The V gene lost 3 bases and the J gene lost 7 bases, with 13 bases spanning the gap. CDR1 and CDR2 (germline): LGHNA, YNFKEQ. The CDR3 runs to 14 residues. The CDR3 region has the DNA TGTGCCAGCAGCCACGGGGGTGTAGGACAGCCCCAGCATTTT. Translation gives CASSHGGVGQPQHF.

This chain joins TRBV7-9 and TRBJ1-2, with TRBD1 as a possible D gene (5 bases). Germline values: CDR1 SEHNR, CDR2 FQNEAQ (reference sequence). CDR3 length: 13 residues. Trimming shortened V by 4 bases and J by 6 bases, and 12 bases separated the two germline ends. CDR3 region: CASSSRGGDGYTF. The CDR3 DNA is TGTGCCAGCAGCTCACGAGGAGGGGATGGCTACACCTTC.

CDR3 DNA: TGTGCCAGCAGTTGGACAGGGTCAGCGGAGACCCAGTACTTC. Its protein product is CASSWTGSAETQYF. V is TRBV6-5 and J is TRBJ2-5; TRBD1 agrees at 8 bases. Germline V gene data show CDR1 as MNHEY and CDR2 as SVGAGI. This CDR3 has 14 residues. With V trimmed by 4 bases and J by 5 bases, 6 bases remained unmatched.

The chain carries TRBV5-8 and TRBJ1-1; 10 bases line up with TRBD1. Germline trimming cut 7 bases from V and 1 base from J; bases unmatched to any gene: 10. Germline V gene data show CDR1 as SGHTS and CDR2 as YDEGEE. The CDR3 loop spans 16 amino acids. The CDR3 spells CASRDRGGGGNTEAFF. The CDR3 bases are TGTGCCAGCCGGGACAGGGGTGGAGGCGGGAACACTGAAGCTTTCTTT.

This sequence joins TRBV19 and TRBJ2-1, with D perhaps matching TRBD2 (6 bases). V was cut by 5 bases and J by 15 bases, with 17 bases left in between. CDR3 length: 12 residues. Germline CDR1 and CDR2: LNHDA and SQIVND (reference sequence). In DNA, the CDR3 is TGTGCCAGTAGTCCTGGGACTGCAACATGGTTCTTC. Amino acids: CASSPGTATWFF. Full variable domain (outside the CDR3, taken from reference TRBV19 and TRBJ2-1): DGGITQSPKYLFRKEGQNVTLSCEQNLNHDAMYWYRQDPGQGLRLIYYSQIVNDFQKGDIAEGYSVSREKKESFPLTVTSAQKNPTAFYLCASSPGTATWFFGPGTRLTVL.

The CDR3 reads CASSPGRVGTGVYEQYF. CDR3 nucleotides: TGTGCCAGCAGCCCAGGGAGAGTTGGGACAGGGGTATACGAGCAGTACTTC. The J gene is TRBJ2-7, the V gene TRBV7-9; 10 bases map to TRBD1. With 5 bases clipped from V and 4 bases from J, the junction kept 14 bases outside the gene matches. CDR3 length: 17 amino acids. Per the germline V gene, CDR1 is SEHNR and CDR2 is FQNEAQ (reference sequence).

The chain carries TRBV10-3 and TRBJ1-3; TRBD1 agrees at 7 bases. J gave up 2 bases and V 2 bases, and 18 bases lay outside the gene matches. Germline V gives CDR1 ENHRY, CDR2 SYGVKD. The CDR3 runs to 20 residues. This chain's CDR3 is CAISERSGTVPKVTGNTIYF. The CDR3 region has the DNA TGTGCCATCAGTGAGCGGTCTGGGACAGTTCCGAAAGTGACTGGAAACACCATATATTTT.

The V and J genes are TRBV2 and TRBJ2-1; 12 bases fit TRBD2. V shed 3 bases and J 6 bases; nucleotides not matched to a gene: 3. This CDR3 comprises 15 residues. Looked up from germline, CDR1 is SNHLY and CDR2 is FYNNEI. The CDR3 region has the DNA TGTGCCAGCAGTGACCTAGCGGGGGGGATCAATGAGCAGTTCTTC. Its protein is CASSDLAGGINEQFF.

This clone has a single count. The CDR3 loop is CASRAWTGEVAGNTIYF. CDR3 bases: TGTGCCAGCAGGGCCTGGACAGGGGAGGTAGCTGGAAACACCATATATTTT. The chain recombines TRBV3-1 (or the pseudogene TRBV3-2) with TRBJ1-3; 9 nucleotides line up with TRBD1. The V and J ends lost 6 bases and 2 bases, in that order; junction bases with no gene match: 11. The CDR3 length is 17 residues. Germline CDR1 LGHDT, CDR2 YNNKEL (reference sequence).

V usage is TRBV18 and J usage is TRBJ1-2; a possible D gene is TRBD1 (6 bases). The CDR3 sequence is 19 residues long. Germline CDR1 and CDR2: KGHSH and LQKENI. Trimming stripped 1 base from V and 8 bases from J, with 29 bases between. The CDR3 is CASSPQGTSDRTGLRGYTF. CDR3 nucleotides: TGTGCCAGCTCACCACAAGGCACCTCCGACAGGACCGGGCTACGGGGCTACACCTTC.

This rearrangement joins TRBV20-1 to TRBJ1-5; D remains unclear. CDR3 length: 13 residues. The germline V and J ends were trimmed by 3 bases and 6 bases, with 12 bases remaining between them. CDR1 is DFQATT and CDR2 is SNEGSKA in the germline V gene (reference sequence). CDR3 bases: TGCAGTGCTAGTCCGGGGATACTTCAGCCCCAGCATTTT. Its translation: CSASPGILQPQHF.

This chain joins TRBV1 and TRBJ2-7; TRBD2, the table's D call, was not compared with the DNA. TRBV1 is a pseudogene. This CDR3 is built from 13 residues. DNA of the CDR3: TGCACCAGCAGCCAGAGGCATCTCGGGGAGCAGTACTTC. It translates to CTSSQRHLGEQYF.